Listed below are T cell receptor beta chains from one sample, sequenced in a study of control samples from healthy donors and cancer patients. Sequenced by immunoSEQ multiplex PCR; TCRdb stores in-frame clones only, minus some. The sample has around 120,000 clones; about 95% are singletons. The sample comprised blood. All receptors come from a young man in good health. CDR3s include the opening cysteine and the closing phenylalanine or tryptophan. Each record gives: V gene, D gene, clone size, J gene, CDR3 DNA, CDR3 protein. The D gene is left open where the match is weak. The size field is filled for only some rows; it gives once, few, many or a size class.

>TRBV6-4|.|.|TRBJ2-3
TGTGCCAGTAATAATAACCCTTGCTCTCGTAGCACAGATACGCAGTATTTT
CASNNNPCSRSTDTQYF
>TRBV21-1|.|.|TRBJ1-6
TGTGCCAGCAGCAAAGAAAGATCCAATTCACCCCTCCACTTT
CASSKERSNSPLHF
>TRBV29-1|.|.|TRBJ1-1
TGCAGCGTTGTTGCTATCGGGGAATACACTGAAGCTTTCTTT
CSVVAIGEYTEAFF
>TRBV9|.|.|TRBJ2-2
TGTGCCAGCAGCTCCTGGTGGGCCGGGGAGCTGTTTTTT
CASSSWWAGELFF
>TRBV5-6|.|.|TRBJ1-2
TGTGCCAGCAGCCCCCCGGGTGCGACGGTCTATGGCTACACCTTC
CASSPPGATVYGYTF
>TRBV11-2|TRBD1|.|TRBJ1-6
TGTGCCAGCAGCTTCGACCGGACAGGGAAGAATTCACCCCTCCACTTT
CASSFDRTGKNSPLHF
>TRBV27|.|.|TRBJ1-5
TGTGCCAGCAGACTAGACAGGAATCAGCCCCAGCATTTT
CASRLDRNQPQHF
>TRBV12-3/TRBV12-4|.|.|TRBJ1-2
TGTGCCAGCAGTGATCAGGGGAACTATGGCTACACCTTC
CASSDQGNYGYTF
>TRBV19|TRBD1|.|TRBJ1-5
TGTGCCAGTAGTAGGGGGACAGGCGAGCCGCGGGCGCATTTT
CASSRGTGEPRAHF
>TRBV6-5|.|.|TRBJ1-3
TGTGCCAGCAGTTACTCGAGGGGAGGCGGGAACACCATATATTTT
CASSYSRGGGNTIYF
>TRBV19|.|.|TRBJ1-5
TGTGCCAGTAATAAGGGCCACGCGGAAAGTCAGCCCCAGCATTTT
CASNKGHAESQPQHF
>TRBV7-8|.|.|TRBJ1-4
TGTGCCAGCAGCTTAGCGCAGAATAATGAAAAACTGTTTTTT
CASSLAQNNEKLFF
>TRBV7-2|.|.|TRBJ2-3
TGTGCCAGCAGCGTACCTGCTGGGGATACGCAGTATTTT
CASSVPAGDTQYF
>TRBV5-1|.|.|TRBJ2-1
TGCGCCAGCAGCTTGGCTGCGGGGACTGGCCGGAGTGAGCAGTTCTTC
CASSLAAGTGRSEQFF
>TRBV19|TRBD1|.|TRBJ1-5
TGTGCCAGTAGTATATTATGGGACAGGGGGGGTCAGCCCCAGCATTTT
CASSILWDRGGQPQHF
>TRBV11-2|.|.|TRBJ1-5
TGTGCCAGCAGCTTAGATATCAGCAATCAGCCCCAGCATTTT
CASSLDISNQPQHF
>TRBV6-2/TRBV6-3|.|.|TRBJ2-5
TGTGCCAGCAGCTCCCGGAACCAGCAAGAGACCCAGTACTTC
CASSSRNQQETQYF
>TRBV6-2/TRBV6-3|.|once|TRBJ1-5
TGTGCCAGCAGCGATAGCAATCAGCCCCAGCATTTT
CASSDSNQPQHF
>TRBV9|.|.|TRBJ1-1
TGTGCCAGCAGCCCCCTGCGCAGCGTCACTGAAGCTTTCTTT
CASSPLRSVTEAFF
>TRBV5-1|TRBD1|.|TRBJ1-1
TGCGCCAGCAGCGCGACAGGGGTGAACACTGAAGCTTTCTTT
CASSATGVNTEAFF
>TRBV6-2/TRBV6-3|.|.|TRBJ1-2
TGTGCCAGCACCCCCGGGAGACCCTATGGCTACACCTTC
CASTPGRPYGYTF
>TRBV28|TRBD1|.|TRBJ2-1
TGTGCCAGCAGTTTACCGGGACAGGGGGCCAATGAGCAGTTCTTC
CASSLPGQGANEQFF
>TRBV6-5|TRBD1|few|TRBJ1-2
TGTGCCAGCAGCGTTTCCGGGACAGAAGGGTATGGCTACACCTTC
CASSVSGTEGYGYTF
>TRBV7-6|.|.|TRBJ2-1
TGTGCCAGCAGCCTTAACGCGGGGGAGCAGTTCTTC
CASSLNAGEQFF
>TRBV27|.|.|TRBJ1-5
TGTGCCAGCAGTCATCCAGGGGTGGATCAGCCCCAGCATTTT
CASSHPGVDQPQHF
>TRBV19|TRBD1|.|TRBJ2-7
TGTGCCAGTAGTGTCACCGGGACAGCGCCTCAGCAGTACTTC
CASSVTGTAPQQYF
>TRBV5-6|.|.|TRBJ1-5
TGTGCCAGCAGCACCAGGGGACTAAGCAATCAGCCCCAGCATTTT
CASSTRGLSNQPQHF
>TRBV3-1/TRBV3-2|TRBD1|.|TRBJ1-3
TGTGCCAGCAGCCAAGATCCAATCACAGGGGTTTCTGGAAACACCATATATTTT
CASSQDPITGVSGNTIYF